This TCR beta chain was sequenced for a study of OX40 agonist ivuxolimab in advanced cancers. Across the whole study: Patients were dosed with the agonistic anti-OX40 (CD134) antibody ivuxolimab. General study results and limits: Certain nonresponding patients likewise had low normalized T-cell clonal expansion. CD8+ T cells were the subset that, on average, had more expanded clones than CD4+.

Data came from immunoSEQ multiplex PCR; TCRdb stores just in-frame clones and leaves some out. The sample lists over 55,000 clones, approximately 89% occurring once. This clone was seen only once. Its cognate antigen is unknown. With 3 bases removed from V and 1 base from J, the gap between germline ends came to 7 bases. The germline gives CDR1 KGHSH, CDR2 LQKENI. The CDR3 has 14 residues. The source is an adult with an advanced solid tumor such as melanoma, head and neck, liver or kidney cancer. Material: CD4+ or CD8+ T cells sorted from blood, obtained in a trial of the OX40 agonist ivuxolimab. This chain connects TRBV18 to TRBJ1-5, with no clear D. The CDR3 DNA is TGTGCCAGCTCACCCGGTAGGAGCAATCAGCCCCAGCATTTT. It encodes CASSPGRSNQPQHF.